The 21 T cell receptor beta chains listed next were all sequenced from one sample in a study of patients and donors after allogeneic stem cell transplantation. TCRdb processed the RT-PCR reads anew with MiXCR; each CDR3 protein has one entry. The sample has 200,000 to 250,000 distinct CDR3 sequences, less than 15% seen once. Sequenced input: blood, either unsorted or a sorted T cell fraction (not recorded which). All receptors derive from a human donor who was either an allogeneic HSCT recipient or a stem cell or donor lymphocyte infusion donor (not recorded which). It is not recorded whose cells these are; they may come from a transplant donor.

The V call is TRBV4-1, the J call TRBJ2-1; 9 bases are shared with TRBD2. Trimming at V came to 3 bases and at J to 9 bases, leaving 15 bases not matched to a gene. This CDR3 region has 17 residues. Per germline, CDR1 MGHRA and CDR2 YSYEKL. The CDR3: CASSHLTSGSLRGEQFF. Here the CDR3 DNA reads TGCGCCAGCAGCCACCTGACTAGCGGATCTTTGAGGGGTGAGCAGTTCTTC.

This clonotype turned up a few times. This chain joins TRBV30 and TRBJ1-5; tentative D call: TRBD1 (5 bases). The germline V gene has CDR1 GTSNPN and CDR2 SVGIG (reference sequence). V was clipped by 0 bases and J by 9 bases, with 12 bases between them. The CDR3 is 13 amino acids. This CDR3 is CAWSVQLGRPQHF. The CDR3 coding sequence is TGTGCCTGGAGTGTACAATTGGGACGGCCCCAGCATTTT.

The chain carries TRBV5-4 and TRBJ2-2; tentative D call: TRBD2 (5 bases). V shed 4 bases and J shed 1 base, with 11 bases lying between them. The CDR3 is made up of 15 amino acids. Germline values: CDR1 SGHNT, CDR2 YYREEE (reference sequence). The DNA of the CDR3 is TGTGCCAGCAGCACTGGAGGCCAGAACACCGGGGAGCTGTTTTTT. Translating it yields CASSTGGQNTGELFF.

V gene TRBV4-1 combines with J gene TRBJ2-1; possibly TRBD2 for D (7 bases). CDR3 size: 16 residues. In germline, CDR1 is MGHRA, CDR2 YSYEKL. Trimming shortened V by 1 base and J by 14 bases, and 24 bases separated the two germline ends. The chain's CDR3 is CASSQGGNHAGAREFF. The CDR3 region has the DNA TGCGCCAGCAGCCAAGGGGGGAACCACGCGGGGGCCCGGGAGTTCTTC.

This clonotype was seen a handful of times. The gene calls are TRBV19 and TRBJ1-5; D might be TRBD1 (5 bases). CDR1 LNHDA and CDR2 SQIVND come from the germline V gene (reference sequence). The CDR3 has 14 residues. The V gene lost 7 bases and the J gene lost 4 bases, with 14 bases spanning the gap. The CDR3 reads CASIDSRGNQPQHF. For the CDR3, the DNA is TGTGCCAGTATCGATAGCCGGGGGAATCAGCCCCAGCATTTT.

A few counts support this clonotype. The genes are TRBV15 and TRBJ2-3; maybe TRBD2 (6 bases). V shed 3 bases and J shed 0 bases, with 13 bases lying between them. Germline CDR1 reads LNHNV; CDR2 reads YYDKDF (reference sequence). The CDR3 length is 16 residues. Here the CDR3 reads CATSSFRSGSTDTQYF. Written as DNA, the CDR3 is TGTGCCACCAGCAGTTTCCGAAGCGGGAGCACAGATACGCAGTATTTT.

In its sample, this clonotype was seen many times. V gene TRBV2 combines with J gene TRBJ2-3; TRBD2 agrees at 8 bases. This CDR3 is built from 16 residues. Germline loops: CDR1 SNHLY, CDR2 FYNNEI. Trimming took 3 bases from V and 1 from J; bases not matched to a gene: 6. CDR3 sequence (DNA): TGTGCCAGCAGTGACCCAGCGGGAGCACGCACAGATACGCAGTATTTT. Translated, it gives CASSDPAGARTDTQYF.

This clonotype appeared a few times. The chain links TRBV7-2 to TRBJ2-7; 8 bases map to TRBD1. V gave up 3 bases and J gave up 2 bases; unmatched junction bases: 3. The germline V gene has CDR1 SGHTA and CDR2 FQGNSA. CDR3 size: 14 residues. The CDR3 is CASSLNRGAYEQYF. CDR3 bases: TGTGCCAGCAGCTTGAACAGGGGGGCCTACGAGCAGTACTTC.

This clonotype was observed a few times. V gene TRBV6-2 or TRBV6-3 combines with J gene TRBJ2-7, with TRBD1 identical over 7 bases. V was clipped by 2 bases and J by 4 bases; unmatched bases: 8. The CDR3 runs 15 residues. The germline gives CDR1 MNHEY, CDR2 SVGEGT. DNA of the CDR3: TGTGCCAGCAGTTACCGGGGACAGTTGACTTACGAGCAGTACTTC. Amino acid sequence: CASSYRGQLTYEQYF.

This chain joins TRBV5-1 and TRBJ1-2; 10 bases fit TRBD1. V shed 3 bases, J shed 10 bases, and the junction held 12 bases outside the gene matches. Per the germline V gene, CDR1 is SGHRS and CDR2 is YFSETQ. The CDR3 loop spans 15 amino acids. The DNA of the CDR3 is TGCGCCAGCAGCTCGAGGGACAGGGGAAATATGGTCTACACCTTC. Encoded protein: CASSSRDRGNMVYTF.

V and J are TRBV20-1 and TRBJ2-1; D perhaps matches TRBD2 (6 bases). CDR3 length: 13 amino acids. Germline V gives CDR1 DFQATT, CDR2 SNEGSKA (reference sequence). Trimming stripped 7 bases from V and 4 bases from J, with 14 bases between. As DNA, the CDR3 is TGCAGTGTTACCCCCGGGACTTACAATGAGCAGTTCTTC. Translated, it gives CSVTPGTYNEQFF.

This chain links TRBV15 with TRBJ2-1; the D gene is possibly TRBD1 (5 bases). CDR3 length: 14 amino acids. The ends were cut back, 4 bases at V and 4 bases at J, with 11 bases in the middle. Per the germline V gene, CDR1 is LNHNV and CDR2 is YYDKDF (reference sequence). This chain's CDR3 is CATSKGRGYNEQFF. The CDR3 nucleotides read TGTGCCACCAGCAAGGGAAGGGGTTACAATGAGCAGTTCTTC.

This clonotype occurred a few times. The chain employs TRBV11-2 and TRBJ2-3; possibly TRBD2 for D (5 bases). This CDR3 has 15 amino acids. Germline assignment: CDR1 SGHAT and CDR2 FQNNGV. V lost 3 bases to trimming and J lost 2 bases, with 12 bases between them. CDR3 sequence reads: CASSFYAEDTDTQYF. As DNA, the CDR3 is TGTGCCAGCAGCTTTTATGCGGAGGACACAGATACGCAGTATTTT.

CDR3 coding DNA: TGTGCCAGCAGCCGACAGGGGGCATCCCAAGAGACCCAGTACTTC. This sequence encodes CASSRQGASQETQYF. V gene TRBV12-3 or TRBV12-4 combines with J gene TRBJ2-5; 10 bases agree with TRBD1. The length of the CDR3 is 15 residues. The V segment lost 6 bases and the J segment 1 base; nucleotides outside the gene matches: 5.

The chain links TRBV9 to TRBJ1-6; 7 bases match TRBD1. The length of the CDR3 is 14 residues. Germline-derived CDR1 and CDR2 are SGDLS and YYNGEE. Trimming at V came to 0 bases and at J to 11 bases, leaving 5 bases not matched to a gene. DNA for the CDR3: TGTGCCAGCAGCGTAGGGGACAGCTCAACACCCCTCCACTTT. Its protein product is CASSVGDSSTPLHF.

The chain recombines TRBV5-4 with TRBJ1-2; unclear D gene. This CDR3 has 13 residues. The V end was cut by 1 base, the J end by 3 bases, with 7 bases between. The V gene's germline CDR1 is SGHNT and CDR2 YYREEE (reference sequence). Here the CDR3 DNA reads TGTGCCAGCAGCTTGCCGGGAGACTATGGCTACACCTTC. Its translation: CASSLPGDYGYTF.

This sequence joins TRBV20-1 and TRBJ1-1, with TRBD1 as a possible D gene (5 bases). Germline loops: CDR1 DFQATT, CDR2 SNEGSKA (reference sequence). Trimming removed 3 bases from V and 5 bases from J, with 16 bases in between. This CDR3 comprises 14 residues. The CDR3 DNA reads TGCAGTGCTAGGGACTGGAGGGGAGGAACTGAAGCTTTCTTT. This translates into CSARDWRGGTEAFF.

V gene TRBV6-5 combines with J gene TRBJ1-1, with D possibly matching TRBD1 (6 bases). The germline V gene has CDR1 MNHEY and CDR2 SVGAGI. This CDR3 spans 15 amino acids. Between the trimmed V and J ends, which lost 2 bases and 10 bases, there was a span of 20 bases. CDR3 amino acids: CASSYGSGGALVAFF. In nucleotides, the CDR3 is TGTGCCAGCAGTTACGGTTCCGGGGGGGCCCTGGTAGCTTTCTTT.

This clonotype has only a few counts. The J gene is TRBJ1-2, the V gene TRBV2; 12 bases are shared with TRBD1. The ends lost 9 bases at V and 5 bases at J; junction bases unmatched: 10. CDR3 size: 15 residues. CDR1 is SNHLY and CDR2 is FYNNEI in the germline V gene. The CDR3 region has the DNA TGTGCCAGTGCCAGGGACAGGGGGCGCAGTTATGGCTACACCTTC. This gives the protein CASARDRGRSYGYTF.

This clonotype was seen more than once but under ten times. V is TRBV7-2 and J is TRBJ1-5, with D hard to call. The germline gives CDR1 SGHTA, CDR2 FQGNSA. The V and J ends lost 1 base and 2 bases respectively, with 9 bases between them. The CDR3 contains 15 residues. CDR3 nucleotide sequence: TGTGCCAGCAGCTTAGTTTTTGGCGGCAATCAGCCCCAGCATTTT. Translation gives CASSLVFGGNQPQHF.

The rearrangement joins TRBV9 to TRBJ2-1; 7 nucleotides align to TRBD2. Per germline, CDR1 SGDLS and CDR2 YYNGEE. V lost 3 bases, J lost 0 bases, and 6 bases stayed unmatched. The CDR3 consists of 16 residues. The CDR3, as DNA: TGTGCCAGCAGCGGCGGGAGCGGTAGCTCCTACAATGAGCAGTTCTTC. Its protein product is CASSGGSGSSYNEQFF.